Listed here is a single TCR beta chain. One end of the junction does not line up with germline, which may come from a read error. This CDR3 is built from 16 residues. Per germline, CDR1 LGHDT and CDR2 YNNKEL (reference sequence). The sample is drawn from a study of blood T cell repertoires in COVID-19. Study overall: Spain, Italy and the United States supplied samples that represented acute and convalescent COVID-19. PBMCs, B-cell-depleted T cells, or T cells were the source of the cDNA or gDNA that made up the material.

In the original processing: Estimation of nucleated cell counts relied on the amplification of reference gene primers. TCRdb's copy holds only in-frame clones and misses some; the assay was immunoSEQ multiplex PCR. V and J calls and clone size follow that table, whereas D and trimming were derived from the DNA. The table records approximately 200,000 clones, just over 85% of them present only once. Sequencing used peripheral blood. This TCR was sampled from a man aged 50 to 59 with acute or convalescent COVID-19. V gene TRBV3-1 (or the pseudogene TRBV3-2) combines with J gene TRBJ1-5; the match to TRBD1 covers 7 bases. CDR3 loop: CAGSQGGGIGNQPQHF. Written as DNA, the CDR3 is TGTGCCGGCAGCCAAGGAGGGGGCATTGGGAATCAGCCCCAGCATTTT.